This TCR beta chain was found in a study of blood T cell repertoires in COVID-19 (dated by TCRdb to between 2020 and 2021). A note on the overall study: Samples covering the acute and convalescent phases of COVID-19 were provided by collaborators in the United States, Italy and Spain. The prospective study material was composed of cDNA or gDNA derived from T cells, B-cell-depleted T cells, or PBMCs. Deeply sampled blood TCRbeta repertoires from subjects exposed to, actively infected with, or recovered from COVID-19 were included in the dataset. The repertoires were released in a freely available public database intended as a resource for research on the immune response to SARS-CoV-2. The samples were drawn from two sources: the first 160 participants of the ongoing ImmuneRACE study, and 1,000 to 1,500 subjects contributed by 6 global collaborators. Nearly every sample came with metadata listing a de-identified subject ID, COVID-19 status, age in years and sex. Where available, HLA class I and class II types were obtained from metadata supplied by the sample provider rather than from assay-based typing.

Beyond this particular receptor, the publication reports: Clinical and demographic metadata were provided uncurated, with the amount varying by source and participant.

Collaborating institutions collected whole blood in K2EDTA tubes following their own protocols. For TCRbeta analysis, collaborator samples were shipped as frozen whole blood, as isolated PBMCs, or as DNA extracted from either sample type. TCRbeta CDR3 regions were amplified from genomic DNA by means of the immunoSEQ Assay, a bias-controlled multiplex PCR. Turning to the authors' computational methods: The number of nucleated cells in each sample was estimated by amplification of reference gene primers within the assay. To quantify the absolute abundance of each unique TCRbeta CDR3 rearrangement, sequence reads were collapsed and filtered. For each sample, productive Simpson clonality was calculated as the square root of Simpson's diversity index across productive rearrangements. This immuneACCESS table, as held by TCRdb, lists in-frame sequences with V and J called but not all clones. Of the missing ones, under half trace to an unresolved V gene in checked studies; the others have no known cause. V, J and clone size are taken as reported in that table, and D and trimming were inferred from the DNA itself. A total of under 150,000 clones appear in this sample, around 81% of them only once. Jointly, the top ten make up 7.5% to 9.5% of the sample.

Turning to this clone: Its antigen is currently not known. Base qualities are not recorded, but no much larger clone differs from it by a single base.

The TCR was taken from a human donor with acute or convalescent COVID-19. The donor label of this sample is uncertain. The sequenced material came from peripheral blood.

The DNA sequence follows: TGTGCCAGCAGCTTGGGGAGGGGGAGACCGAACACTGAAGCTTTCTTT. This encodes CASSLGRGRPNTEAFF. The chain is encoded by TRBV7-6 joined to TRBJ1-1; 6 matching bases give a weak D call of TRBD1. V lost 3 bases and J lost 1 base; the stretch between them is 15 bases long. From the cysteine up to the phenylalanine, the CDR3 has a length of 16 residues. This entry keeps only the CDR3 DNA: 48 bases, framed from base 1. Looking up the germline V gene yields CDR1 SGHVS and CDR2 FNYEAQ.